This TCR beta chain was documented in a study of CD8 T cells in Susac syndrome. The V and J ends lost 9 bases and 6 bases respectively, with 18 bases between them. Germline V gene sequence: CDR1 LNHDA, CDR2 SQIVND (reference sequence). The CDR3 has 15 residues. The RNA input was about 0.5 to 1 ug, and it was reverse transcribed with random hexamers. TCRdb reprocessed the immunoSEQ multiplex PCR reads with MiXCR, giving one entry per CDR3 protein. This table has roughly 220,000 distinct CDR3 sequences, 94% appearing once. CD8+ and CD4+ T cells circulating in blood were sequenced for TCR beta. The source of this sequence is a human donor with Susac syndrome. The sequencing sample was made of CD4+ T cells from PBMCs. The gene calls are TRBV19 and TRBJ1-6; D may be TRBD1 (6 bases). The CDR3 coding sequence is TGTGCCAGCGCCGTGGAGGACAGCTTTAATTCACCCCTCCACTTT. Protein product: CASAVEDSFNSPLHF.